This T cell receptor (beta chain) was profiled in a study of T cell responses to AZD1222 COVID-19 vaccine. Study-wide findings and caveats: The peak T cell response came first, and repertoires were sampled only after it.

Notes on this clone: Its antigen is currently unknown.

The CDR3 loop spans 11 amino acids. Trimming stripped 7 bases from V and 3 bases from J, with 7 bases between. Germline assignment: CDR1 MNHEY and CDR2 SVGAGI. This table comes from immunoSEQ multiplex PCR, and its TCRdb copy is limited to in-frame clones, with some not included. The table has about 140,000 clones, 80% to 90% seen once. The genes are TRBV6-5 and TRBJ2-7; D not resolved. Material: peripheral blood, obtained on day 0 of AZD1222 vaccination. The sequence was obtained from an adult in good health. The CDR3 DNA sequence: TGTGCCAGCACCTACTTCTACGAGCAGTACTTC. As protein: CASTYFYEQYF.